The entry below describes one T cell receptor (beta chain). Any gene name here is a mouse gene name. Read coverage stops 1 residue before the CDR3 terminus; the germline J gene supplies the remainder. Assay used: immunoSEQ multiplex PCR; TCRdb lists only in-frame clones, some missing. Altogether about 22,000 clones are present, just under 75% being singletons, with the ten largest covering about 0.71%. The CDR3 runs 14 residues. V was shortened by 4 bases and J by 4 bases, with 8 bases between the two germline ends. Looked up from germline, CDR1 is LGHDT and CDR2 is YNNKQL (reference sequence). This sample is drawn from a study of tissue T cells after allogeneic stem cell transplantation.

Sequencing was performed on spleen. The rearrangement links TRBV4 to TRBJ1-6; D perhaps matches TRBD1 (5 bases). TRBJ1-6 is an open reading frame whose function is uncertain. This receptor was taken from a female BALB/c mouse in good health. This mouse strain has H2-d as its MHC haplotype. CDR3 sequence: CASSSDTYNSPLYF. The CDR3 bases that were read are TGTGCCAGCAGCTCGGACACATATAATTCGCCCCTCTAC.